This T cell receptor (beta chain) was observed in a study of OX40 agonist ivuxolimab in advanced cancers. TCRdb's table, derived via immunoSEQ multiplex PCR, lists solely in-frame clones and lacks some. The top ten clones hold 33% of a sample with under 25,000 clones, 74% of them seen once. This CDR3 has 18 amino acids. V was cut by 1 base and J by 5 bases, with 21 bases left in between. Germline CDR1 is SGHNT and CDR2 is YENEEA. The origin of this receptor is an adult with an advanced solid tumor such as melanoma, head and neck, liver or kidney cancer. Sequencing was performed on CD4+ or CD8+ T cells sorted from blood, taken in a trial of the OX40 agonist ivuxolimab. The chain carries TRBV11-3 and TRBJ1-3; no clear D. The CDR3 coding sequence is TGTGCCAGCAGCTTAGTCTACAGATACCTCAGATTGAGAAACACCATATATTTT. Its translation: CASSLVYRYLRLRNTIYF.